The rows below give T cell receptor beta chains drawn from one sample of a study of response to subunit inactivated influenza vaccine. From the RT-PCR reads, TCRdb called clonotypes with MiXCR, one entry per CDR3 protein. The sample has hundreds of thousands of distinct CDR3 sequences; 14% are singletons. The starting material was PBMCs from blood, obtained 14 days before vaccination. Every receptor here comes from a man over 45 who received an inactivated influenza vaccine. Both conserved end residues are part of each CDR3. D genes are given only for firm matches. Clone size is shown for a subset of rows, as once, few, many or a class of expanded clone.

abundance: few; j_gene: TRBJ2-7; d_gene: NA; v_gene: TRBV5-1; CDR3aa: CASSADSGQYF; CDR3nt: TGCGCCAGCAGCGCGGACTCGGGGCAGTACTTC
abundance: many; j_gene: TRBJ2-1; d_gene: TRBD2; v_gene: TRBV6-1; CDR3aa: CASSVGLAGSYNEQFF; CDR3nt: TGTGCCAGCAGTGTGGGACTAGCGGGCTCCTACAATGAGCAGTTCTTC
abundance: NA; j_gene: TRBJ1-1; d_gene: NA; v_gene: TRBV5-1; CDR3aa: CASSLEGTTAFEAFF; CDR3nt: TGCGCCAGCAGCTTGGAGGGGACCACAGCTTTTGAAGCTTTCTTT
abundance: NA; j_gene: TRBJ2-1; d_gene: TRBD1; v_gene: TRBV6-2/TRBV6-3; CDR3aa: CASSYQTGFHNEQFF; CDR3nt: TGTGCCAGCAGTTACCAGACAGGGTTCCACAATGAGCAGTTCTTC
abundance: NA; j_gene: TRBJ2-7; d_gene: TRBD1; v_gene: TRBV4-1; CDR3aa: CASSQEDRGRYGYEQYF; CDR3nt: TGCGCCAGCAGCCAAGAAGACAGGGGGCGTTACGGCTACGAGCAGTACTTC
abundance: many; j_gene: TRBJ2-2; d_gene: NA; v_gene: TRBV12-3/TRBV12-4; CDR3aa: CASSLLGRVIKAGELFF; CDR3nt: TGTGCCAGCAGCCTTCTGGGCAGGGTCATTAAGGCCGGGGAGCTGTTTTTT
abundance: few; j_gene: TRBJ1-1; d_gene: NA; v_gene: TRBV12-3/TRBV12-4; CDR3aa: CASSETMLNTEAFF; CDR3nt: TGTGCCAGCAGCGAAACTATGCTGAACACTGAAGCTTTCTTT
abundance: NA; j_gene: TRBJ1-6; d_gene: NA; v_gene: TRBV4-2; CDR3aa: CASSHEIGSPLHF; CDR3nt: TGTGCCAGCAGCCATGAAATTGGGTCACCCCTCCACTTT
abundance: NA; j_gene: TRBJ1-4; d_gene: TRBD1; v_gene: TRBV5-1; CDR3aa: CASSDGTDSTNEKLFF; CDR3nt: TGCGCCAGCAGCGACGGGACAGATTCAACTAATGAAAAACTGTTTTTT
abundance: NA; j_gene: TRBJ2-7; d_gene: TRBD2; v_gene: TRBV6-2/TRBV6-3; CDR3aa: CASSYLPPGLAGYEQYF; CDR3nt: TGTGCCAGCAGTTACTTACCCCCGGGACTAGCGGGATACGAGCAGTACTTC
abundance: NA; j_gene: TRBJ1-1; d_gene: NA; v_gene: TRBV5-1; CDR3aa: CASSSGVLDTEAFF; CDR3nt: TGCGCCAGCAGCTCAGGGGTTTTAGACACTGAAGCTTTCTTT
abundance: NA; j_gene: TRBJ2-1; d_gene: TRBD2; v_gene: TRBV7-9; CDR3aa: CASSQTSGRAAYNEQFF; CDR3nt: TGTGCCAGCAGCCAAACTAGCGGGAGGGCCGCCTACAATGAGCAGTTCTTC
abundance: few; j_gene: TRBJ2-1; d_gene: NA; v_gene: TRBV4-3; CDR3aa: CASSQEVGMAYNEQFF; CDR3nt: TGCGCCAGCAGCCAAGAAGTCGGGATGGCATACAATGAGCAGTTCTTC
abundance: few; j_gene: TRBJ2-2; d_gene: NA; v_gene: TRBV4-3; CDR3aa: CASSQGPAARTRGELFF; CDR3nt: TGCGCCAGCAGCCAGGGTCCCGCGGCAAGGACCCGCGGGGAGCTGTTTTTT
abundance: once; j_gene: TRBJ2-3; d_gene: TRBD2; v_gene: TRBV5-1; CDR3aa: CASSLGTSGTTDTQYF; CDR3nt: TGCGCCAGCAGCCTTGGGACTAGCGGTACCACAGATACGCAGTATTTT
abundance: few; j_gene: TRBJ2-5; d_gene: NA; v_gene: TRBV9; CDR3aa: CASSVPNQETQYF; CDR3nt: TGTGCCAGCAGCGTACCTAACCAAGAGACCCAGTACTTC
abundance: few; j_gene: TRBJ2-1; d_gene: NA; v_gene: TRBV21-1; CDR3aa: CASSKSGTGDYNEQFF; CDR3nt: TGTGCCAGCAGCAAATCCGGGACAGGGGACTACAATGAGCAGTTCTTC
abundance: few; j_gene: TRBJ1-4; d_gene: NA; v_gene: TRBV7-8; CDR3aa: CASSSRDPRGEKLFF; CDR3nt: TGTGCCAGCAGCTCGCGGGACCCCCGGGGTGAAAAACTGTTTTTT
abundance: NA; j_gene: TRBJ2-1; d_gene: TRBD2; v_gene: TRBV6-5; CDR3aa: CASSYSGVGEQFF; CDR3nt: TGTGCCAGCAGTTATAGCGGGGTGGGTGAGCAGTTCTTC
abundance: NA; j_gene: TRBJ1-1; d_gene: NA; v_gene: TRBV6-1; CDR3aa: CASSEFGPRTEAFF; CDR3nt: TGTGCCAGCAGTGAATTCGGGCCGAGGACTGAAGCTTTCTTT
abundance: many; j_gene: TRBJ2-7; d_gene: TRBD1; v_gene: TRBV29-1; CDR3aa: CSVRTGGAYEQYF; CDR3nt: TGCAGCGTCCGGACAGGGGGGGCCTACGAGCAGTACTTC
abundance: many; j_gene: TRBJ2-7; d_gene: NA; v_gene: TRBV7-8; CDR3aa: CASSPGGSGEYEQYF; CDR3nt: TGTGCCAGCAGCCCCGGAGGTTCTGGAGAATACGAGCAGTACTTC